These 17 T cell receptor beta chains were sequenced from one sample in a study of cytomegalovirus exposure and HLA in healthy donors. The study ran its PCR with 60 Vbeta and 13 Jbeta primers. Here immunoSEQ multiplex PCR was the method, and the copy in TCRdb shows in-frame clones only, minus some. The sample carries under 200,000 clones, approximately 71% recorded once. The specimen was PBMCs. Receptors were obtained from a girl aged 5-17 years in good health and CMV-seronegative.

The chain recombines TRBV6-1 with TRBJ1-6, with no clear D. The V gene's germline CDR1 is MNHNS and CDR2 SASEGT. The V gene lost 3 bases and the J gene lost 0 bases, with 6 bases spanning the gap. CDR3 length: 15 residues. The CDR3 loop reads CASSDPFSYNSPLHF. The CDR3 region has the DNA TGTGCCAGCAGTGACCCCTTCTCCTATAATTCACCCCTCCACTTT.

With regard to this clone: This likely comes from a read error, as the CDR3 has no conserved phenylalanine or tryptophan at its end. V is TRBV7-9 and J is TRBJ2-7, with 7 nucleotides matching TRBD1. This CDR3 contains 14 residues. The V and J ends lost 1 base and 1 base, in that order; junction bases with no gene match: 1. Germline CDR1 reads SEHNR; CDR2 reads FQNEAQ (reference sequence). This CDR3 reads CASSLGGQSYEQYS. The DNA of the CDR3 is TGTGCCAGCAGCTTAGGGGGACAGTCCTACGAGCAGTACTCC.

This clone turned up a few times. The chain carries TRBV6-6 and TRBJ1-2, with a possible D match to TRBD1 (6 bases). This CDR3 is 14 amino acids long. Germline V CDR1 and CDR2: MNHNY, SVGAGI (reference sequence). Trimming pared 4 bases from V and 3 bases from J, leaving 12 bases between. In DNA form, the CDR3 reads TGTGCCAGCAGTTCAACAGGGAGCGACTATGGCTACACCTTC. Translation: CASSSTGSDYGYTF.

The chain uses TRBV7-7 and TRBJ1-4; D is uncertain. V dropped 9 bases and J dropped 0 bases, with 14 bases sitting between them. The germline V gene encodes CDR1 SSHAT and CDR2 FNYEAQ (reference sequence). The CDR3 contains 15 residues. The CDR3 protein is CARQTADATNEKLFF. DNA for the CDR3: TGTGCCAGACAGACGGCAGATGCAACTAATGAAAAACTGTTTTTT.

This clone was seen a few times. The gene calls are TRBV5-1 and TRBJ1-1, with a possible D match to TRBD1 (6 bases). V was pared by 4 bases and J by 0 bases, with 13 bases between. Germline CDR1 and CDR2: SGHRS and YFSETQ. This CDR3 has 15 residues. CDR3 bases: TGCGCCAGCAGCCTAGACAGGTCCATGAACACTGAAGCTTTCTTT. Protein product: CASSLDRSMNTEAFF.

The CDR3 DNA reads as TGCAGCGTTACAGGGGGCGTTTACAATGAGCAGTTCTTC. Translated: CSVTGGVYNEQFF. The chain has TRBV29-1 and TRBJ2-1, with 9 bases identical to TRBD1. CDR1 and CDR2 from the germline V gene are SQVTM and ANQGSEA. V lost 5 bases, J lost 4 bases, and 3 bases stayed unmatched. The CDR3 has 13 amino acids.

The chain carries TRBV18 and TRBJ1-5, with 7 bases aligning to TRBD1. The J segment lost 3 bases and the V segment lost 5 bases, leaving 10 bases of the junction unmatched. This CDR3 is 16 amino acids long. Germline V CDR1 and CDR2: KGHSH, LQKENI. CDR3 bases: TGTGCCAGCTCAAGCAGACAGGGTACAAACAATCAGCCCCAGCATTTT. Protein: CASSSRQGTNNQPQHF.

This CDR3 reads CASSPQGYTEAFF. CDR3 bases: TGTGCCAGCAGCCCACAGGGGTACACTGAAGCTTTCTTT. This chain uses TRBV6-5 with TRBJ1-1; 7 nucleotides align to TRBD1. The CDR3 loop spans 13 amino acids. V shed 6 bases and J 3 bases; nucleotides not matched to a gene: 4. CDR1 and CDR2 from the germline V gene are MNHEY and SVGAGI.

The rearrangement links TRBV5-7 to TRBJ1-2, with D uncertain. TRBV5-7 is an ORF for which the function is uncertain. The CDR3 sequence is 12 residues long. Trimming cost V 5 bases and J 5 bases, with 10 bases left between them. CDR3 DNA sequence: TGTGCCAGCAGGGCTCTGGAGTATGGCTACACCTTC. This gives the protein CASRALEYGYTF.

The V gene is TRBV13, the J gene TRBJ2-2, with D possibly matching TRBD1 (6 bases). The V end lost 5 bases, the J end lost 3 bases, and 16 bases lay between the germline ends. The germline gives CDR1 PRHDT, CDR2 FYEKMQ (reference sequence). The CDR3 totals 16 residues. CDR3 coding DNA: TGTGCCAGCAGCACCCCCCAACAGGGACACACCGGGGAGCTGTTTTTT. This gives the protein CASSTPQQGHTGELFF.

This clone was observed a single time. The V call is TRBV11-2, the J call TRBJ2-3; 12 bases align to TRBD2. This CDR3 contains 16 residues. Germline V CDR1 and CDR2: SGHAT, FQNNGV. The J segment lost 1 base and the V segment lost 1 base, leaving 0 bases of the junction unmatched. This CDR3 is CASSLGTSGGTDTQYF. The DNA of the CDR3 is TGTGCCAGCAGCTTAGGGACTAGCGGGGGCACAGATACGCAGTATTTT.

J is TRBJ2-5 and V is TRBV5-1, with unresolved D. The V gene's germline CDR1 is SGHRS and CDR2 YFSETQ. CDR3 length equals 16 residues. The ends were cut back, 0 bases at V and 4 bases at J, with 16 bases in the middle. The CDR3 DNA reads as TGCGCCAGCAGCTTGGATAGGCAGGCCGCCCGAGAGACCCAGTACTTC. It codes for CASSLDRQAARETQYF.

The chain recombines TRBV5-1 with TRBJ2-5, with 11 bases aligning to TRBD2. Germline-derived CDR1 and CDR2 are SGHRS and YFSETQ. The CDR3 covers 14 residues. V dropped 4 bases and J dropped 5; count of bases not matched to a gene: 4. CDR3 sequence reads: CASSLAGGVETQYF. Written as DNA, the CDR3 is TGCGCCAGCAGCCTAGCGGGGGGCGTGGAGACCCAGTACTTC. Complete variable domain (other parts from reference TRBV5-1 and TRBJ2-5): KAGVTQTPRYLIKTRGQQVTLSCSPISGHRSVSWYQQTPGQGLQFLFEYFSETQRNKGNFPGRFSGRQFSNSRSEMNVSTLELGDSALYLCASSLAGGVETQYFGPGTRLLVL.

J is TRBJ2-7 and V is TRBV9, with 7 bases matching TRBD2. Looked up from germline, CDR1 is SGDLS and CDR2 is YYNGEE. Trimming cost V 4 bases and J 0 bases; bases outside gene matches: 10. The CDR3 is made up of 16 amino acids. The CDR3 DNA sequence: TGTGCCAGCAGCCCGAGCGGGACGTACTACTCCTACGAGCAGTACTTC. It is translated as CASSPSGTYYSYEQYF.

The V call is TRBV19, the J call TRBJ2-1; TRBD1 aligns across 7 bases. Germline-derived CDR1 and CDR2 are LNHDA and SQIVND (reference sequence). Trimming removed 3 bases from V and 10 bases from J; junction bases left unmatched: 9. The CDR3 spans 14 residues. The DNA for the CDR3 is TGTGCCAGTAGTATGACAGGGACAATCAAAGAGCAGTTCTTC. Its translation: CASSMTGTIKEQFF.

The rearrangement joins TRBV9 to TRBJ1-4; D is possibly TRBD1 (5 bases). The ends were cut back, 3 bases at V and 0 bases at J, with 9 bases in the middle. CDR1 and CDR2 (germline): SGDLS, YYNGEE. The CDR3 is 15 residues long. The CDR3 protein is CASSATVATNEKLFF. The CDR3 region has the DNA TGTGCCAGCAGCGCGACAGTCGCAACTAATGAAAAACTGTTTTTT. Looking up the rest from reference TRBV9 and TRBJ1-4 gives the full variable domain: DSGVTQTPKHLITATGQRVTLRCSPRSGDLSVYWYQQSLDQGLQFLIQYYNGEERAKGNILERFSAQQFPDLHSELNLSSLELGDSALYFCASSATVATNEKLFFGSGTQLSVL.

The sample holds a few counts of this clone. The gene calls are TRBV1 and TRBJ2-3; no check of the table's D call, TRBD2, against the DNA was made. TRBV1 has pseudogene status. The CDR3 contains 16 residues. Here the CDR3 reads CTSSQDGTSGTDTQYF. Here the CDR3 DNA reads TGCACCAGCAGCCAAGACGGGACTAGCGGCACAGATACGCAGTATTTT.